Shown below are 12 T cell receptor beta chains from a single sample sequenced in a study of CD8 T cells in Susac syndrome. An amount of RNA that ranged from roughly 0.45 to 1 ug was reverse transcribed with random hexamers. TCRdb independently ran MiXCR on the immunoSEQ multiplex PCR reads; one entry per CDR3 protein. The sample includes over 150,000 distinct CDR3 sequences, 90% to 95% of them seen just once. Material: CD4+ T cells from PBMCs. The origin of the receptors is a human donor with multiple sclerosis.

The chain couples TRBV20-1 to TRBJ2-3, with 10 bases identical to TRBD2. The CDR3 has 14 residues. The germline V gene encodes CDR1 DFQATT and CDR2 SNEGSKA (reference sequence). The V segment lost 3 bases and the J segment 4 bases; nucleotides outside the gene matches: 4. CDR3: CSASSGRGPDTQYF. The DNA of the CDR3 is TGCAGTGCTAGCAGCGGGAGGGGGCCAGATACGCAGTATTTT.

Here the CDR3 DNA reads TGCAGTGCCCCGAACTATGGCTACACCTTC. Translation: CSAPNYGYTF. The V call is TRBV20-1, the J call TRBJ1-2; no clear D. Germline V gene data show CDR1 as DFQATT and CDR2 as SNEGSKA (reference sequence). The CDR3 is made up of 10 amino acids. V was clipped by 6 bases and J by 2 bases, with 4 bases between them.

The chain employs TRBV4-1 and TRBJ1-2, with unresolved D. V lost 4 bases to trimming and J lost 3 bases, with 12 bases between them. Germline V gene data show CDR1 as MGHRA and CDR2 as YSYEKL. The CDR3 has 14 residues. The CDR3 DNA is TGCGCCAGCAGCCGGGCAATTGGGGACTATGGCTACACCTTC. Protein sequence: CASSRAIGDYGYTF.

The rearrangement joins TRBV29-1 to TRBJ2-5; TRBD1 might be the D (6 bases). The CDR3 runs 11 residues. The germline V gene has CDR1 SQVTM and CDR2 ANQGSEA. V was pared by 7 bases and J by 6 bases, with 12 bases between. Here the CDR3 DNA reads TGCAGCGCAACAGGGCGAAAGACCCAGTACTTC. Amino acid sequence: CSATGRKTQYF.

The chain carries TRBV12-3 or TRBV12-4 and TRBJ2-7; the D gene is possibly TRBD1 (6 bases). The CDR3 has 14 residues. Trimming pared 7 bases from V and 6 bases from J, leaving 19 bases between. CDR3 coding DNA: TGTGCCAGCAACCCGGGACATCGATCCGGCGAGCAGTACTTC. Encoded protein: CASNPGHRSGEQYF.

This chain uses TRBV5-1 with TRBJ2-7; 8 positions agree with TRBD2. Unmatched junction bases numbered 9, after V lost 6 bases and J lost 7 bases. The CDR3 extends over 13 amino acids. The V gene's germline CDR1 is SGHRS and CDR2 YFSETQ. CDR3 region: CASKPSGLREQYF. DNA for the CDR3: TGCGCCAGCAAACCTAGCGGGTTAAGGGAGCAGTACTTC.

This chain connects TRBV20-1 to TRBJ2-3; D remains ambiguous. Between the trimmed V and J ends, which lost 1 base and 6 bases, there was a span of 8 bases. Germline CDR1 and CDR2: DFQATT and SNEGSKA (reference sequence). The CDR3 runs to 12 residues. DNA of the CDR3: TGCAGTGCTAGAGCCCCTGGGGATACGCAGTATTTT. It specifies CSARAPGDTQYF.

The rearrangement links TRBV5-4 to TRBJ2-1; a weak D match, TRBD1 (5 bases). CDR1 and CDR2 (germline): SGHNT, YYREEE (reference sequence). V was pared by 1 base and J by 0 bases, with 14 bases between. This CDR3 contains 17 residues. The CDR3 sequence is CASSLSERQSSYNEQFF. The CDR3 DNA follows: TGTGCCAGCAGCTTGAGTGAGAGACAGAGCTCCTACAATGAGCAGTTCTTC.

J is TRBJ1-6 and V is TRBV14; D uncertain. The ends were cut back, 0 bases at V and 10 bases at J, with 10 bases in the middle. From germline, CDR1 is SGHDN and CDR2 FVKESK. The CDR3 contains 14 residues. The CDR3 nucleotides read TGTGCCAGCAGCCAAGATCACAGTGAGTCACCCCTCCACTTT. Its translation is CASSQDHSESPLHF.

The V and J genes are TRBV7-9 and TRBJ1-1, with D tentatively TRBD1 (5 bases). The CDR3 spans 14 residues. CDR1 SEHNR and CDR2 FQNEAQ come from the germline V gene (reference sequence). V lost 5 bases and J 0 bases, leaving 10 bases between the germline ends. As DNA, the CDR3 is TGTGCCAGCAGCAGGGGTAACATGAACACTGAAGCTTTCTTT. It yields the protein CASSRGNMNTEAFF.

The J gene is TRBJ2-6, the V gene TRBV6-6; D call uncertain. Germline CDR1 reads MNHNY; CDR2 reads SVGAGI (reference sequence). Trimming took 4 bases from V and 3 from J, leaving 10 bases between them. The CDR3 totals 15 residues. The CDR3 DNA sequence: TGTGCCAGCAGTTCGACTGAAAGTGGGGCCAACGTCCTGACTTTC. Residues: CASSSTESGANVLTF.

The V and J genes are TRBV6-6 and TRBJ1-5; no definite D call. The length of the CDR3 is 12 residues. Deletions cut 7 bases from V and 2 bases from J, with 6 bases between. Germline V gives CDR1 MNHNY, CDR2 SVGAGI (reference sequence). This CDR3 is CASKRGNQPQHF. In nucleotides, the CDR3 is TGTGCCAGCAAGCGTGGCAATCAGCCCCAGCATTTT.